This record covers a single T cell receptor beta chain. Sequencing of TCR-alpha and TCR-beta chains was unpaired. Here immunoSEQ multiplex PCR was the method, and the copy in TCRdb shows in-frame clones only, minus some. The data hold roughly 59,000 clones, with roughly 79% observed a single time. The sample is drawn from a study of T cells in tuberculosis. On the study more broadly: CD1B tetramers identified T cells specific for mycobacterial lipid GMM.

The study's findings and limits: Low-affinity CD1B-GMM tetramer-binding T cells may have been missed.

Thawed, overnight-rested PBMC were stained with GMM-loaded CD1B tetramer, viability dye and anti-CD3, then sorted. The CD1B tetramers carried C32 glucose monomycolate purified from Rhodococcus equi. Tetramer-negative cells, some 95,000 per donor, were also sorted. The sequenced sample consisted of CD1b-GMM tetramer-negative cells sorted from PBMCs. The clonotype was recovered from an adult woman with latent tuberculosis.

CDR3 nucleotides: TGTGCCAGCAGCTCAGTACACTACGGACAGGGGTGGGCCGGGGAGCTGTTTTTT. Residues: CASSSVHYGQGWAGELFF. The rearrangement uses TRBV11-2 and TRBJ2-2, with TRBD1 matching over 9 bases. After removal of 4 bases from V and 6 bases from J, the junction contained 15 bases not matched to a gene. Germline V gives CDR1 SGHAT, CDR2 FQNNGV. The CDR3 totals 18 residues.